A selection of T cell receptor beta chains follows, all from one sample in a study of CD8 T cells in Susac syndrome. TCRdb ran MiXCR on the immunoSEQ multiplex PCR reads and lists one entry per CDR3 protein. The repertoire holds 150,000 to 200,000 distinct CDR3 sequences, with approximately 94% as singletons. The sequencing input was CD4+ T cells from PBMCs. The receptors come from a human donor with multiple sclerosis. Both conserved end residues are part of each CDR3. Fields, in order: D gene, clone size, J gene, V gene, CDR3 protein, CDR3 DNA. A D gene is named only where the DNA matches it firmly. Size is omitted from some rows. Given values are once, few, many or a class for expanded clones.

NA | NA | TRBJ2-2 | TRBV7-6 | CASSFDNYGGELFF | TGTGCCAGCAGCTTCGACAATTACGGAGGGGAGCTGTTTTTT
NA | NA | TRBJ1-2 | TRBV5-1 | CASAPEGTLTGYTF | TGCGCCAGCGCGCCAGAGGGGACTCTCACTGGCTACACCTTC
NA | NA | TRBJ2-3 | TRBV20-1 | CSARTAGSPSSTDTQYF | TGCAGTGCTAGGACTGCGGGGTCCCCTTCTAGCACAGATACGCAGTATTTT
NA | NA | TRBJ2-1 | TRBV5-4 | CASSLGTSNEQFF | TGTGCCAGCAGCTTGGGGACTTCTAATGAGCAGTTCTTC
NA | NA | TRBJ1-1 | TRBV29-1 | CSVTGIGGTEAFF | TGCAGCGTGACAGGCATTGGAGGGACTGAAGCTTTCTTT
NA | NA | TRBJ2-7 | TRBV3-1 | CASSPPGRLVYEQYF | TGTGCCAGCAGCCCCCCAGGAAGGTTAGTCTACGAGCAGTACTTC
TRBD2 | once | TRBJ2-1 | TRBV7-3 | CASSRASGNEQFF | TGTGCCAGCAGCCGCGCTAGCGGCAATGAGCAGTTCTTC
NA | NA | TRBJ2-1 | TRBV30 | CAWSGRGEQFF | TGTGCCTGGAGCGGCCGGGGTGAGCAGTTCTTC
TRBD2 | NA | TRBJ2-1 | TRBV9 | CASSVVGRGGNNEQFF | TGTGCCAGCAGCGTAGTCGGGCGGGGGGGAAACAATGAGCAGTTCTTC
NA | NA | TRBJ1-6 | TRBV30 | CAWRDSYNSPLHF | TGTGCCTGGAGGGACAGCTATAATTCACCCCTCCACTTT
NA | many | TRBJ2-5 | TRBV5-1 | CASSSQETQYF | TGTGCCAGCAGCTCACAAGAGACCCAGTACTTC
TRBD1 | NA | TRBJ1-2 | TRBV29-1 | CSVSGTAANYGYTF | TGCAGCGTGTCCGGGACAGCAGCTAACTATGGCTACACCTTC
TRBD1 | NA | TRBJ2-7 | TRBV12-3/TRBV12-4 | CASSSDRGVASYEQYF | TGTGCCAGCAGTAGCGACAGGGGGGTAGCATCCTACGAGCAGTACTTC
TRBD2 | NA | TRBJ2-7 | TRBV3-1 | CASSYSLAGGYEQYF | TGTGCCAGCAGCTACTCCCTGGCGGGGGGATACGAGCAGTACTTC
NA | NA | TRBJ1-2 | TRBV30 | CAVGWGNGYTF | TGTGCCGTCGGGTGGGGGAATGGCTACACCTTC
NA | NA | TRBJ2-2 | TRBV29-1 | CSVVPRRVHNTGELFF | TGCAGCGTTGTACCGCGGAGGGTCCATAACACCGGGGAGCTGTTTTTT
NA | NA | TRBJ2-2 | TRBV7-2 | CASSLMQGYTGELFF | TGTGCCAGCAGCTTAATGCAGGGTTACACCGGGGAGCTGTTTTTT
NA | NA | TRBJ2-1 | TRBV5-1 | CASSFLSSLIAPSYNEQFF | TGCGCCAGCAGCTTCCTGAGTAGCCTAATAGCCCCATCCTACAATGAGCAGTTCTTC
NA | NA | TRBJ2-7 | TRBV2 | CASRSPGIDEQYF | TGTGCCAGCAGGAGCCCGGGTATCGACGAGCAGTACTTC
NA | NA | TRBJ2-2 | TRBV27 | CASSLPIPGELFF | TGTGCCAGCAGTCTCCCCATCCCCGGGGAGCTGTTTTTT
TRBD2 | once | TRBJ2-5 | TRBV12-3/TRBV12-4 | CASSVSGTETQYF | TGTGCCAGCAGTGTGAGCGGGACGGAGACCCAGTACTTC
NA | NA | TRBJ2-5 | TRBV14 | CASSQALGKTQYF | TGTGCCAGCAGCCAAGCCCTGGGAAAAACCCAGTACTTC
NA | NA | TRBJ2-5 | TRBV11-1 | CASSLAAGAGLQETQYF | TGTGCCAGCAGCTTAGCGGCCGGAGCGGGCCTCCAAGAGACCCAGTACTTC
NA | NA | TRBJ2-7 | TRBV5-1 | CASSLVSSEQYF | TGCGCCAGCAGCTTGGTAAGCAGCGAGCAGTACTTC
TRBD2 | NA | TRBJ2-3 | TRBV20-1 | CSARERLAGGPTDTQYF | TGCAGTGCTAGAGAGCGACTAGCGGGGGGCCCCACAGATACGCAGTATTTT
NA | NA | TRBJ1-2 | TRBV18 | CASSPAGMEYTF | TGTGCCAGCTCCCCGGCAGGGATGGAGTACACCTTC
NA | NA | TRBJ1-2 | TRBV12-3/TRBV12-4 | CASRPTGLYGYTF | TGTGCCAGCAGACCTACAGGGTTATATGGCTACACCTTC
TRBD1 | once | TRBJ1-2 | TRBV2 | CASSRQGTDGYTF | TGTGCCAGCAGTCGACAGGGAACGGATGGCTACACCTTC